This entry lists 9 T cell receptor beta chains sequenced from one sample in a study of shared clonotypes between healthy human individuals. Repertoires were generated with immunoSEQ multiplex PCR, while TCRdb's copy carries only in-frame clones and drops some. The data show 2 million to 3 million clones, 93% seen once. The sample taken for sequencing was naive CD4+ T cells from PBMCs. Stated subset: CD45RA+ positively selected. All receptors derive from a man between 18 and 35 years old in good health. Some clones in this sample may be carry-over from other donors' samples.

This chain joins TRBV5-6 and TRBJ1-6; maybe TRBD1 (5 bases). This CDR3 is 15 amino acids long. Germline V lookup: CDR1 SGHDT, CDR2 YYEEEE. V lost 4 bases to trimming and J lost 6 bases, with 14 bases between them. CDR3 DNA sequence: TGTGCCAGCAGCAGCAGGACAACCTCTAATTCACCCCTCCACTTT. It encodes CASSSRTTSNSPLHF.

The CDR3 DNA reads TGTGCCAGCATTGGACAGGGGACATATAGCAATCAGCCCCAGCATTTT. Its protein product is CASIGQGTYSNQPQHF. The chain combines TRBV28 with TRBJ1-5, with TRBD1 identical over 9 bases. Losses at the gene ends were 7 bases for V and 0 bases for J; bases not matched to a gene: 7. There are 16 residues in the CDR3. The V gene's germline CDR1 is MDHEN and CDR2 SYDVKM. Drawing the rest from reference TRBV28 and TRBJ1-5, the complete variable domain is DVKVTQSSRYLVKRTGEKVFLECVQDMDHENMFWYRQDPGLGLRLIYFSYDVKMKEKGDIPEGYSVSREKKERFSLILESASTNQTSMYLCASIGQGTYSNQPQHFGDGTRLSIL.

The chain recombines TRBV5-1 with TRBJ2-2; D possibly corresponds to TRBD1 (6 bases). V was shortened by 4 bases and J by 2 bases, with 15 bases between the two germline ends. Germline V gene data show CDR1 as SGHRS and CDR2 as YFSETQ. This CDR3 is built from 16 residues. The CDR3 reads CASSPTGLANTGELFF. The CDR3 region has the DNA TGCGCCAGCAGCCCCACAGGGTTGGCAAACACCGGGGAGCTGTTTTTT. Filled out from reference TRBV5-1 and TRBJ2-2, the complete variable domain reads KAGVTQTPRYLIKTRGQQVTLSCSPISGHRSVSWYQQTPGQGLQFLFEYFSETQRNKGNFPGRFSGRQFSNSRSEMNVSTLELGDSALYLCASSPTGLANTGELFFGEGSRLTVL.

V usage is TRBV5-4 and J usage is TRBJ2-1; 10 nucleotides align to TRBD2. This CDR3 comprises 16 residues. Germline V gene sequence: CDR1 SGHNT, CDR2 YYREEE (reference sequence). The J segment lost 7 bases and the V segment lost 5 bases, leaving 12 bases of the junction unmatched. The CDR3 coding sequence is TGTGCCAGCAGTGAGGAGGGTAGCGGGAGGAGAAATGAGCAGTTCTTC. Its protein is CASSEEGSGRRNEQFF.

The gene calls are TRBV5-8 and TRBJ2-4; TRBD1 is a possible D gene (6 bases). Trimming removed 4 bases at V and 9 bases at J, with 14 bases between. There are 13 residues in the CDR3. Germline V gene data show CDR1 as SGHTS and CDR2 as YDEGEE. CDR3 sequence: CASSNLQGVIQYF. CDR3 bases: TGTGCCAGCAGCAACCTACAGGGTGTCATTCAGTACTTC.

V is TRBV9 and J is TRBJ2-7; 10 bases agree with TRBD2. CDR1 is SGDLS and CDR2 is YYNGEE in the germline V gene. The CDR3 contains 16 residues. The trim removed 0 bases at V and 3 bases at J, leaving 6 bases unmatched. The DNA for the CDR3 is TGTGCCAGCAGCGTAGGTGCTAGCGGGAGCATCTACGAGCAGTACTTC. Translation: CASSVGASGSIYEQYF.

The genes are TRBV18 and TRBJ2-5, with D possibly being TRBD1 (5 bases). The CDR3 runs 14 residues. CDR1 is KGHSH and CDR2 is LQKENI in the germline V gene. V was trimmed by 6 bases and J by 2 bases, leaving 13 bases between them. The CDR3 spells CASSPVTAQETQYF. CDR3 sequence (DNA): TGTGCCAGCTCCCCCGTGACAGCACAAGAGACCCAGTACTTC.

There are a few counts of this clone. J is TRBJ1-5 and V is TRBV5-3, with D unclear. TRBV5-3 belongs to the ORF category, with a function that is uncertain. Trimming took off 5 bases at V and 4 bases at J, with 7 bases between the two ends. The CDR3 runs 12 residues. The CDR3 nucleotides are TGTGCCAGAAGTAGGCGGAATCAGCCCCAGCATTTT. Encoded protein: CARSRRNQPQHF.

The chain recombines TRBV4-1 with TRBJ2-2; D might be TRBD2 (6 bases). V gave up 0 bases and J gave up 5 bases, with 19 bases separating them. Per the germline V gene, CDR1 is MGHRA and CDR2 is YSYEKL. The CDR3 is 18 residues long. CDR3: CASSQERVTSGWTGELFF. The DNA of the CDR3 is TGCGCCAGCAGCCAAGAACGGGTCACGAGCGGGTGGACCGGGGAGCTGTTTTTT.